This T cell receptor beta chain came from a study of T cell responses to AZD1222 COVID-19 vaccine. This CDR3 is 14 amino acids long. Trimming took off 0 bases at V and 0 bases at J, with 6 bases between the two ends. Per the germline V gene, CDR1 is SGHRS and CDR2 is YFSETQ. Sequenced by immunoSEQ multiplex PCR; TCRdb stores in-frame clones only, minus some. The top ten hold about 5.4% of the sample, which has 140,000 or so clones, roughly 90% seen once. J is TRBJ1-2 and V is TRBV5-1; D is undetermined. The receptor's source is an adult who received the MenACWY meningococcal vaccine as a control. The sample consisted of peripheral blood, taken 28 days after the second dose of the MenACWY control vaccine. This CDR3 is CASSLGAANYGYTF. Here the CDR3 DNA reads TGCGCCAGCAGCTTGGGGGCGGCTAACTATGGCTACACCTTC. Based on the CDR3 plus reference TRBV5-1 and TRBJ1-2, the full variable domain is KAGVTQTPRYLIKTRGQQVTLSCSPISGHRSVSWYQQTPGQGLQFLFEYFSETQRNKGNFPGRFSGRQFSNSRSEMNVSTLELGDSALYLCASSLGAANYGYTFGSGTRLTVV.